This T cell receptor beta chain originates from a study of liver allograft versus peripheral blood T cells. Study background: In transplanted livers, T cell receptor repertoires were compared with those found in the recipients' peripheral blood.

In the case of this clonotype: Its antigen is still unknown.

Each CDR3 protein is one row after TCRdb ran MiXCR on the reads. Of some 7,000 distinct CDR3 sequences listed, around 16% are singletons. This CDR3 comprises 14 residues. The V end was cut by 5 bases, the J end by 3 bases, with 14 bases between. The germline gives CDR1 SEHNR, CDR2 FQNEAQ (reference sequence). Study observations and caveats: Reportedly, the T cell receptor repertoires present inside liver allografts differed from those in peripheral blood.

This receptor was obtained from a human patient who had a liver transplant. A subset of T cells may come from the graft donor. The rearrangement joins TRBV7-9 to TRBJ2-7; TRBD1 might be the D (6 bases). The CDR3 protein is CASSRDILSYEQYF. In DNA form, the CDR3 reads TGTGCCAGCAGCCGGGACATCCTTAGCTACGAGCAGTACTTC.